These 32 T cell receptor beta chains share one sample of origin, sequenced in a study of blood T cells in healthy people across ages. Combining a sample-barcoded 5' primer with a J-beta primer mix, a second PCR ran for 7 to 11 cycles. TCRdb reanalysed the 5' RACE reads using MiXCR and keeps one entry per CDR3 protein. The data show about 970,000 distinct CDR3 sequences, with approximately 50% seen just once and around 21% held by the top ten. Sequenced sample: blood. Source of these receptors: an older woman in good health.

The chain joins TRBV7-9 to TRBJ1-6; TRBD1 agrees at 9 bases. Germline V CDR1 and CDR2: SEHNR, FQNEAQ (reference sequence). The CDR3 totals 15 residues. Trimming cost V 6 bases and J 13 bases; bases outside gene matches: 13. The CDR3 spells CASSQKQGANAPLHF. The CDR3 coding sequence is TGTGCCAGCAGTCAGAAACAGGGGGCTAACGCTCCCCTCCACTTT.

The rearrangement links TRBV21-1 to TRBJ1-2. TRBV21-1 is shown as a pseudogene. The CDR3 has 14 residues. The CDR3 region is CASSKDGGDYGYTF. CDR3 nucleotides: TGTGCCAGCAGCAAAGACGGCGGAGACTATGGCTACACCTTC.

This chain connects TRBV11-2 to TRBJ2-5; 7 nucleotides align to TRBD2. The V segment lost 0 bases and the J segment 5 bases; nucleotides outside the gene matches: 3. Germline CDR1 SGHAT, CDR2 FQNNGV. The length of the CDR3 is 14 residues. The CDR3 bases are TGTGCCAGCAGCTTAGATTTCGGGGGGGAGACCCAGTACTTC. Translating gives CASSLDFGGETQYF.

In its sample, this clonotype was seen a few times. The V gene is TRBV7-2, the J gene TRBJ2-3; 7 bases fit TRBD2. CDR3 length: 15 amino acids. With 5 bases clipped from V and 4 bases from J, the junction kept 9 bases outside the gene matches. Germline loops: CDR1 SGHTA, CDR2 FQGNSA. The CDR3 DNA sequence: TGTGCCAGCAGCGCGAGGGAGGGCCTCGCAGATACGCAGTATTTT. Amino acids: CASSAREGLADTQYF. Using reference TRBV7-2 and TRBJ2-3 for the parts outside the CDR3, the full variable domain is GAGVSQSPSNKVTEKGKDVELRCDPISGHTALYWYRQSLGQGLEFLIYFQGNSAPDKSGLPSDRFSAERTGGSVSTLTIQRTQQEDSAVYLCASSAREGLADTQYFGPGTRLTVL.

V and J are TRBV21-1 and TRBJ1-1. TRBV21-1 is described as a pseudogene. The CDR3 totals 13 residues. The CDR3: CASNQYMNTEAFF. Written as DNA, the CDR3 is TGTGCCAGCAACCAGTACATGAACACTGAAGCTTTCTTT.

The V call is TRBV25-1, the J call TRBJ1-1; D is unresolved. The germline V gene encodes CDR1 MGHDK and CDR2 SYGVNS. V was clipped by 1 base and J by 1 base, with 4 bases between them. CDR3 length equals 13 residues. In DNA, the CDR3 is TGTGCCAGCAGTGAATGGGGGAACACTGAAGCTTTCTTT. It codes for CASSEWGNTEAFF.

The V call is TRBV24-1, the J call TRBJ2-5; 12 bases align to TRBD1. The DNA end is more similar to TRBJ2-7, so the J call may be wrong. The CDR3 is 13 amino acids. The germline CDR1 and CDR2 sequences are KGHDR and SFDVKD. CDR3 amino acids: CATQGQGAREQYF. The CDR3 DNA follows: TGTGCCACCCAGGGACAGGGGGCCCGCGAGCAGTACTTC.

The chain employs TRBV7-9 and TRBJ2-5, with 7 bases aligning to TRBD1. CDR1 is SEHNR, CDR2 FQNEAQ, per germline (reference sequence). Unmatched junction bases numbered 6, after V lost 5 bases and J lost 12 bases. CDR3 size: 11 residues. CDR3 residues: CASSAYTGEYF. For the CDR3, the DNA is TGTGCCAGCAGCGCTTACACAGGGGAGTACTTC. The variable domain in full, completed from reference TRBV7-9 and TRBJ2-5, reads DTGVSQNPRHKITKRGQNVTFRCDPISEHNRLYWYRQTLGQGPEFLTYFQNEAQLEKSRLLSDRFSAERPKGSFSTLEIQRTEQGDSAMYLCASSAYTGEYFGPGTRLLVL.

This clonotype was detected only a few times. This sequence joins TRBV6-6 and TRBJ1-1; D call uncertain. The CDR3 is 12 amino acids. Trimming removed 2 bases at V and 6 bases at J, with 7 bases between. Germline-derived CDR1 and CDR2 are MNHNY and SVGAGI (reference sequence). CDR3 in amino acids: CASSYPGAEAFF. The CDR3 DNA reads TGTGCCAGCAGTTACCCAGGCGCTGAAGCTTTCTTT.

DNA of the CDR3: TGTGCCAGCAGTTCTAGCGGGAGATACGAGCAGTACTTC. Residues: CASSSSGRYEQYF. The chain has TRBV25-1 and TRBJ2-7; 10 nucleotides agree with TRBD2. Germline lookup yields CDR1 MGHDK and CDR2 SYGVNS. This CDR3 is built from 13 residues. The V gene end was trimmed by 5 bases and the J gene end by 4 bases; junction bases not matched to a gene: 2.

DNA of the CDR3: TGTGCCAGCAGTCCACTTTTTAGCGGGAGGACGTTGGAGACCCAGTACTTC. It is translated as CASSPLFSGRTLETQYF. The chain recombines TRBV28 with TRBJ2-5; TRBD2 matches at 10 bases. The trim removed 5 bases at V and 5 bases at J, leaving 14 bases unmatched. In germline, CDR1 is MDHEN, CDR2 SYDVKM. This CDR3 region has 17 residues.

V is TRBV3-1 and J is TRBJ2-4; 9 nucleotides align to TRBD1. The DNA end is more similar to TRBJ2-7, so the J call may be wrong. This CDR3 has 15 residues. Per germline, CDR1 LGHDT and CDR2 YNNKEL (reference sequence). The CDR3 spells CASSQDRTGVREQYF. DNA for the CDR3: TGTGCCAGCAGCCAAGATCGGACAGGGGTTCGCGAGCAGTACTTC.

V gene TRBV10-3 combines with J gene TRBJ2-5, with 14 bases matching TRBD2. The CDR3 length is 14 residues. Trimming cost V 11 bases and J 11 bases; bases outside gene matches: 13. Germline V gives CDR1 ENHRY, CDR2 SYGVKD. The CDR3 spells CAVLTSGRAPEQYF. The CDR3 nucleotides are TGTGCCGTTCTGACTAGCGGGAGGGCCCCTGAGCAGTACTTC.

This clonotype was seen a handful of times. The chain uses TRBV5-1 and TRBJ2-5, with a weak D call TRBD1 (5 bases). Germline V gives CDR1 SGHRS, CDR2 YFSETQ. V dropped 0 bases and J dropped 0 bases, with 9 bases sitting between them. This CDR3 comprises 15 residues. The CDR3 DNA reads as TGCGCCAGCAGCTTGGCCCTCAGGGACCAAGAGACCCAGTACTTC. Its protein product is CASSLALRDQETQYF.

V is TRBV6-1 and J is TRBJ2-7, with 9 bases aligning to TRBD2. CDR1 and CDR2 (germline): MNHNS, SASEGT. The CDR3 has 22 residues. V was clipped by 5 bases and J by 1 base; unmatched bases: 27. The CDR3, as DNA: TGTGCCAGCAGTCCCCGGGGGGCCGGAGATAGCGGGAGTCCAGATATTTCCTACGAGCAGTACTTC. Translation gives CASSPRGAGDSGSPDISYEQYF.

Only a few counts were recorded for this clonotype. This chain connects TRBV28 to TRBJ2-7, with TRBD1 matching over 9 bases. Trimming took 4 bases from V and 3 from J; bases not matched to a gene: 7. There are 15 residues in the CDR3. CDR1 MDHEN and CDR2 SYDVKM come from the germline V gene. CDR3 loop: CASSSSGTGHYEQYF. CDR3 coding DNA: TGTGCCAGCAGTTCCTCCGGGACAGGGCACTACGAGCAGTACTTC.

The chain links TRBV10-3 to TRBJ2-2; 9 nucleotides agree with TRBD1. The V segment lost 6 bases and the J segment 4 bases; nucleotides outside the gene matches: 9. The CDR3 contains 16 residues. The germline CDR1 and CDR2 sequences are ENHRY and SYGVKD. The CDR3 is CAISATGGPGTGELFF. CDR3 nucleotides: TGTGCCATCAGCGCCACAGGGGGCCCTGGCACCGGGGAGCTGTTTTTT.

The chain recombines TRBV6-4 with TRBJ2-5, with D tentatively TRBD1 (6 bases). The J call is doubtful: the DNA matches TRBJ2-7 better. CDR3 size: 15 residues. Germline lookup yields CDR1 MRHNA and CDR2 SNTAGT. As DNA, the CDR3 is TGTGCCAGCAGTGACTCTCAGGGGCGGCCCTACGAGCAGTACTTC. Protein product: CASSDSQGRPYEQYF.

The chain combines TRBV21-1 with TRBJ2-3; the table gives TRBD1 as D, unverified against the DNA. TRBV21-1 is tagged as a pseudogene. The CDR3 consists of 18 residues. The CDR3 loop is CASTPNRDGRVSTDTQYF. In nucleotides, the CDR3 is TGTGCCAGCACCCCGAACCGGGACGGAAGAGTAAGCACAGATACGCAGTATTTT.

This clonotype was found a few times. The J gene is TRBJ2-7, the V gene TRBV4-1; the D gene is possibly TRBD2 (6 bases). This CDR3 contains 13 residues. Germline-derived CDR1 and CDR2 are MGHRA and YSYEKL. The germline V and J ends were trimmed by 2 bases and 3 bases, with 8 bases remaining between them. CDR3 coding DNA: TGCGCCAGCAGCCAACCGGGGGTCTACGAGCAGTACTTC. Residues: CASSQPGVYEQYF.

The chain combines TRBV25-1 with TRBJ2-5; D not resolved. CDR3 size: 14 residues. CDR1 MGHDK and CDR2 SYGVNS come from the germline V gene. With 1 base removed from V and 2 bases from J, the gap between germline ends came to 8 bases. The CDR3 region is CASSEFEVQETQYF. CDR3 coding DNA: TGTGCCAGCAGTGAATTTGAAGTACAAGAGACCCAGTACTTC.

This clonotype was counted a few times. The chain links TRBV7-9 to TRBJ2-3, with D unresolved. CDR3 length: 14 amino acids. With 5 bases removed from V and 5 bases from J, the gap between germline ends came to 14 bases. The germline V gene has CDR1 SEHNR and CDR2 FQNEAQ (reference sequence). The CDR3 bases are TGTGCCAGCAGCCCACTTGGCATGAGAGATACGCAGTATTTT. This translates into CASSPLGMRDTQYF.

The chain uses TRBV28 and TRBJ1-2; 10 bases fit TRBD1. V trimming: 5 bases; J trimming: 8 bases; junction bases outside the gene matches: 11. This CDR3 has 15 amino acids. The V gene's germline CDR1 is MDHEN and CDR2 SYDVKM. CDR3 residues: CASSARTGGRRGYTF. CDR3 in DNA: TGTGCCAGCAGTGCCCGGACAGGGGGTCGTCGAGGCTACACCTTC.

The chain has TRBV20-1 and TRBJ1-1; a possible D gene is TRBD1 (5 bases). The CDR3 spans 16 residues. Germline loops: CDR1 DFQATT, CDR2 SNEGSKA (reference sequence). V was pared by 2 bases and J by 1 base, with 17 bases between. The CDR3 region is CSARSGSGSGNTEAFF. DNA for the CDR3: TGCAGTGCTAGATCAGGGTCGGGGTCGGGGAACACTGAAGCTTTCTTT.

A note on this clonotype: At one end, the junction sequence differs from germline, possibly due to a read error. This chain's CDR3 is CSASMGSGTANYGCTF. Here the CDR3 DNA reads TGCAGTGCTAGTATGGGGAGTGGAACGGCTAACTATGGCTGCACCTTC. The rearrangement links TRBV20-1 to TRBJ1-2; D is uncertain. Germline assignment: CDR1 DFQATT and CDR2 SNEGSKA (reference sequence). CDR3 length equals 16 residues.

The V call is TRBV6-2 or TRBV6-3, the J call TRBJ2-1; D perhaps matches TRBD2 (5 bases). The CDR3 totals 16 residues. The ends were cut back, 2 bases at V and 4 bases at J, with 15 bases in the middle. Germline V CDR1 and CDR2: MNHEY, SVGEGT. The CDR3 DNA reads as TGTGCCAGCAGTTACGCCCCCCCCGGGGATTACAATGAGCAGTTCTTC. Amino acid sequence: CASSYAPPGDYNEQFF.

The J gene is TRBJ2-3, the V gene TRBV12-3 or TRBV12-4; D assignment may be TRBD1 or TRBD2 (6 bases each). V dropped 10 bases and J dropped 6 bases, with 17 bases sitting between them. The CDR3 loop spans 13 amino acids. The CDR3 DNA reads as TGTGCCACCATATGGGGGGCCTCGGATACGCAGTATTTT. It specifies CATIWGASDTQYF.

This clonotype was observed a handful of times. The chain joins TRBV20-1 to TRBJ2-3; D is possibly TRBD1 or TRBD2 (6 bases each). Germline CDR1 is DFQATT and CDR2 is SNEGSKA (reference sequence). There are 14 residues in the CDR3. Trimming took 6 bases from V and 1 from J, leaving 14 bases between them. CDR3: CSARGRFGTDTQYF. The CDR3 nucleotides are TGCAGTGCGAGGGGGAGGTTTGGCACAGATACGCAGTATTTT.

In this sample, this clonotype turned up a few times. The chain carries TRBV29-1 and TRBJ2-5; 9 nucleotides agree with TRBD2. Trimming cost V 3 bases and J 11 bases; bases outside gene matches: 7. The germline V gene encodes CDR1 SQVTM and CDR2 ANQGSEA. This CDR3 is 12 amino acids long. The CDR3 DNA reads TGCAGCGTTGATGGGCGGGAGGGGCGGCAGTACTTC. Amino acid sequence: CSVDGREGRQYF.

This rearrangement joins TRBV20-1 to TRBJ2-5; 9 bases map to TRBD2. The CDR3 sequence is 18 residues long. Germline V gene lookup returns CDR1 DFQATT and CDR2 SNEGSKA (reference sequence). J gave up 11 bases and V 2 bases, and 24 bases lay outside the gene matches. The CDR3 loop is CSARISISGRINYNEQYF. The CDR3 DNA reads TGCAGTGCTAGAATATCAATAAGCGGGAGGATCAACTACAATGAGCAGTACTTC.

This clonotype was found a few times. The chain uses TRBV28 and TRBJ2-7; D could derive from TRBD1 or TRBD2 (5 bases each). The germline V gene encodes CDR1 MDHEN and CDR2 SYDVKM. V lost 7 bases, J lost 0 bases, and 16 bases lay in between. The CDR3 is 15 amino acids. The CDR3 is CASKLTGTSSYEQYF. In DNA form, the CDR3 reads TGTGCCAGCAAACTGACCGGGACGTCCTCCTACGAGCAGTACTTC.

The chain recombines TRBV5-1 with TRBJ2-5, with 13 bases lining up with TRBD2. This CDR3 is built from 16 residues. Germline assignment: CDR1 SGHRS and CDR2 YFSETQ. V trimming: 4 bases; J trimming: 2 bases; junction bases outside the gene matches: 5. Written as DNA, the CDR3 is TGCGCCAGCAGCCTCGGGACTAGCGGGGAACAAGAGACCCAGTACTTC. Its protein product is CASSLGTSGEQETQYF.